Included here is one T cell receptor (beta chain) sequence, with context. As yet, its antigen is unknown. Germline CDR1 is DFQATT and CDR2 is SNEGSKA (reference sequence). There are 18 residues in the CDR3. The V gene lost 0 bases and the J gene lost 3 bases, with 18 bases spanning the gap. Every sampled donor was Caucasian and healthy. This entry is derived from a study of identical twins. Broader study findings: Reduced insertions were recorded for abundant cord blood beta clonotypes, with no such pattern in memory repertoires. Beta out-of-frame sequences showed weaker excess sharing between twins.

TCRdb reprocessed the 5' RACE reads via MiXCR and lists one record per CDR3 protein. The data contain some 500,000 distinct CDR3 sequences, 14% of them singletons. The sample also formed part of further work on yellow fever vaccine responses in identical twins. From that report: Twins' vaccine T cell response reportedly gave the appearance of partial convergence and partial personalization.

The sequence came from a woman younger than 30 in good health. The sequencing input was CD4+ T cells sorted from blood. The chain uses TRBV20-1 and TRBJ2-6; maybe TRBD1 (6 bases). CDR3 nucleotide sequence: TGCAGTGCTAGAGATCGGAGTCAGGGGAAAGGTGGGGCCAACGTCCTGACTTTC. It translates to CSARDRSQGKGGANVLTF.